The next 3 T cell receptor beta chains were all read from a single sample in a study of T cells after yellow fever vaccination. Each CDR3 protein gets one entry after TCRdb re-called the 5' RACE reads with MiXCR. This table has some 30,000 distinct CDR3 sequences, under 4.5% appearing once. Sample: CD8+ T cells sorted from PBMCs, taken 5 days after the yellow fever booster vaccination. All receptors come from a man aged 30 to 39 who received the YFV17D yellow fever vaccine.

This clonotype occurred many times. V and J are TRBV20-1 and TRBJ1-5; D ambiguous. Germline V CDR1 and CDR2: DFQATT, SNEGSKA (reference sequence). The CDR3 covers 13 residues. Trimming stripped 0 bases from V and 5 bases from J, with 8 bases between. The CDR3 is CSARDDVYQPQHF. The CDR3 DNA reads TGCAGTGCTAGAGATGACGTGTATCAGCCCCAGCATTTT.

This clonotype was seen repeatedly, ten times or more. The chain couples TRBV7-8 to TRBJ2-3, with D uncertain. The germline V and J ends were trimmed by 5 bases and 0 bases, with 9 bases remaining between them. From germline, CDR1 is SGHVS and CDR2 FQNEAQ. This CDR3 is 14 amino acids long. CDR3 DNA sequence: TGTGCCAGCAGCCCCCGGATAAGCACAGATACGCAGTATTTT. This sequence encodes CASSPRISTDTQYF. Filled out from reference TRBV7-8 and TRBJ2-3, the complete variable domain reads GAGVSQSPRYKVAKRGQDVALRCDPISGHVSLFWYQQALGQGPEFLTYFQNEAQLDKSGLPSDRFFAERPEGSVSTLKIQRTQQEDSAVYLCASSPRISTDTQYFGPGTRLTVL.

In its sample, this clonotype was seen many times. V is TRBV20-1 and J is TRBJ2-1; 7 nucleotides line up with TRBD2. V shed 5 bases and J 0 bases; nucleotides not matched to a gene: 7. The CDR3 has 15 residues. The germline CDR1 and CDR2 sequences are DFQATT and SNEGSKA (reference sequence). The CDR3 protein is CSAEGLSRSYNEQFF. The CDR3, as DNA: TGCAGTGCTGAGGGACTATCCCGCTCCTACAATGAGCAGTTCTTC.